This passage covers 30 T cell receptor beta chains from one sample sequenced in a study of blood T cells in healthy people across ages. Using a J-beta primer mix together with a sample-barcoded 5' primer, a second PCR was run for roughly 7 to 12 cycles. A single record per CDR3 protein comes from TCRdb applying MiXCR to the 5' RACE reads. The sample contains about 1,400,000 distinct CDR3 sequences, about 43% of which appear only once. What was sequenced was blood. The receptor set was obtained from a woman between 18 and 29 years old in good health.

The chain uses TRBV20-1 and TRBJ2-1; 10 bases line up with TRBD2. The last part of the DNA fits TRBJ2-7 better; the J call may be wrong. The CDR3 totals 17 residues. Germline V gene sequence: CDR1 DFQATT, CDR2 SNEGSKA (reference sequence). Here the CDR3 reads CSGRGMALSGRANEQYF. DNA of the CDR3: TGCAGTGGTAGGGGTATGGCGCTAAGCGGGAGGGCCAATGAGCAGTACTTC.

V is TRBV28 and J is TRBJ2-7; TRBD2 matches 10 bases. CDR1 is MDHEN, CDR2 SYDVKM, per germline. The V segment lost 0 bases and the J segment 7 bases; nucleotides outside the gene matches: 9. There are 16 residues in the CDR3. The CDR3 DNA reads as TGTGCCAGCAGTTTATGGGCTAGCGGGAGTCAGGATGAGCAGTACTTC. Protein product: CASSLWASGSQDEQYF. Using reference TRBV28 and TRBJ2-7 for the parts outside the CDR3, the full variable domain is DVKVTQSSRYLVKRTGEKVFLECVQDMDHENMFWYRQDPGLGLRLIYFSYDVKMKEKGDIPEGYSVSREKKERFSLILESASTNQTSMYLCASSLWASGSQDEQYFGPGTRLTVT.

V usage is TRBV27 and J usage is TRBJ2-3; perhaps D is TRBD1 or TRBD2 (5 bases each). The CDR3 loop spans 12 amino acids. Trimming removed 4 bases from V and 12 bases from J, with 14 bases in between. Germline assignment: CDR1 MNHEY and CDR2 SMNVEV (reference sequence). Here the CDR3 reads CASSYRGDVQYF. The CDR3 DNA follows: TGTGCCAGCAGTTACCGGGGCGATGTTCAGTATTTT.

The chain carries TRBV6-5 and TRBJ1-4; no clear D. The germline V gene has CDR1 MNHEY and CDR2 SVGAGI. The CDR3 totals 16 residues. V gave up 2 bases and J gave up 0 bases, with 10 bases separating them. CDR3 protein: CASSYAADATNEKLFF. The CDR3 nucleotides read TGTGCCAGCAGTTACGCAGCGGACGCAACTAATGAAAAACTGTTTTTT.

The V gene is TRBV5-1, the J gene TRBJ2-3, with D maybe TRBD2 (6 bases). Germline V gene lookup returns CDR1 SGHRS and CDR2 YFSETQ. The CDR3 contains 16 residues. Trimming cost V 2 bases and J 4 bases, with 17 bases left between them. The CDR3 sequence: CASSLGGAVGADTQYF. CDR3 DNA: TGCGCCAGCAGCTTAGGCGGGGCGGTGGGCGCAGATACGCAGTATTTT.

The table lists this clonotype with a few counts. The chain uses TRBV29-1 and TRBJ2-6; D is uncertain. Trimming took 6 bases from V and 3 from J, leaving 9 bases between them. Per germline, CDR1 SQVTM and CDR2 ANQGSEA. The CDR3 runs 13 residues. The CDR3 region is CSVELGGANVLTF. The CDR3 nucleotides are TGCAGCGTAGAGCTCGGTGGGGCCAACGTCCTGACTTTC.

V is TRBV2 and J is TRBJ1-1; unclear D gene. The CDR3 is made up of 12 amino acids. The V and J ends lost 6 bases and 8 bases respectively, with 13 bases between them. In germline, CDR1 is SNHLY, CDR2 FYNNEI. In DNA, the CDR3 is TGTGCCAGCAGGGACCAGAGGGAAGAAGCTTTCTTT. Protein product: CASRDQREEAFF.

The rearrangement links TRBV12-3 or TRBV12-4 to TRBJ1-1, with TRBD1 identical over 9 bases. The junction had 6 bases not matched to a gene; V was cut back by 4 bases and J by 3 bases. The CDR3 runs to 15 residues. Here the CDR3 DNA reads TGTGCCAGCAGTTCCAAGGGACAGGGTCACACTGAAGCTTTCTTT. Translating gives CASSSKGQGHTEAFF.

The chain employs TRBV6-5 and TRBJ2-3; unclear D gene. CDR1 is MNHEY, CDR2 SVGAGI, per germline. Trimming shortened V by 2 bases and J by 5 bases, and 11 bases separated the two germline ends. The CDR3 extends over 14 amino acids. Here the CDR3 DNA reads TGTGCCAGCAGTTACCAGGCTGTCGGAGATACGCAGTATTTT. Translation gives CASSYQAVGDTQYF.

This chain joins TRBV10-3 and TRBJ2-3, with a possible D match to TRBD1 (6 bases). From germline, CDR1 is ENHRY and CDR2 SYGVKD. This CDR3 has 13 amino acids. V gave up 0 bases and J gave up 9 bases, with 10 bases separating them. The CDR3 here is CAISESLRGTQYF. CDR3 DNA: TGTGCCATCAGTGAGTCGTTAAGGGGGACGCAGTATTTT.

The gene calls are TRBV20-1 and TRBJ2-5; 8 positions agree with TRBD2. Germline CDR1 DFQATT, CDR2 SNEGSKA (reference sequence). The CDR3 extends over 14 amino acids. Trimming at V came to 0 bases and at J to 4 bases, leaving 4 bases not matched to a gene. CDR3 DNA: TGCAGTGCTAGAGATTACCTAGCGGGAGAGACCCAGTACTTC. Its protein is CSARDYLAGETQYF.

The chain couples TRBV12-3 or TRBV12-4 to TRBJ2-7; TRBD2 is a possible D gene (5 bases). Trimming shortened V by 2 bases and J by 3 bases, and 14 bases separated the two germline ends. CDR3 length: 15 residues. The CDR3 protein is CASSLFWGEGYEQYF. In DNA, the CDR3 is TGTGCCAGCAGTTTATTCTGGGGAGAGGGCTACGAGCAGTACTTC.

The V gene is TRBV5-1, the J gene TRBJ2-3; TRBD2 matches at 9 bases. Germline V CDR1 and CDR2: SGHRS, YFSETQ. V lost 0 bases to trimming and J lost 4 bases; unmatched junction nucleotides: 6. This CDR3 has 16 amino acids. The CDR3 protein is CASSLEGREGPDTQYF. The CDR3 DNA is TGCGCCAGCAGCTTGGAAGGGCGGGAGGGCCCAGATACGCAGTATTTT.

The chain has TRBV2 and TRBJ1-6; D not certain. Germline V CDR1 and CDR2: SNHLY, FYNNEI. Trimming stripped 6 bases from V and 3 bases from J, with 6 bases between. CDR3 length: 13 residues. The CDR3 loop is CASSQHYNSPLHF. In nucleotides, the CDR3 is TGTGCCAGCAGCCAGCACTATAATTCACCCCTCCACTTT.

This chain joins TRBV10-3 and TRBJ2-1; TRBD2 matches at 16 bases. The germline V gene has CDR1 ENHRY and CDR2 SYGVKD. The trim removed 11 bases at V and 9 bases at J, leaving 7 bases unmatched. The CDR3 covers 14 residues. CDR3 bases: TGTGCCTCAGAGGGACTAGCGGGAGGGCGTGAGCAGTTCTTC. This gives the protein CASEGLAGGREQFF.

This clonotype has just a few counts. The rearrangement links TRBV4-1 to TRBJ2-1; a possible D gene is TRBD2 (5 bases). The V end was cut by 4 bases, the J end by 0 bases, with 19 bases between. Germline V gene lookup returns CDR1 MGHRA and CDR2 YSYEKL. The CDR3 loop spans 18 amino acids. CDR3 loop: CASSPPGGSTSSYNEQFF. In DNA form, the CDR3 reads TGCGCCAGCAGCCCCCCAGGAGGAAGCACCAGCTCCTACAATGAGCAGTTCTTC.

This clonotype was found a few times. The CDR3 region has the DNA TGCAGTGCCCCCTCTGGAAACACCATATATTTT. It translates to CSAPSGNTIYF. The chain carries TRBV20-1 and TRBJ1-3; D remains ambiguous. With 6 bases removed from V and 0 bases from J, the gap between germline ends came to 3 bases. Germline-derived CDR1 and CDR2 are DFQATT and SNEGSKA (reference sequence). The CDR3 totals 11 residues.

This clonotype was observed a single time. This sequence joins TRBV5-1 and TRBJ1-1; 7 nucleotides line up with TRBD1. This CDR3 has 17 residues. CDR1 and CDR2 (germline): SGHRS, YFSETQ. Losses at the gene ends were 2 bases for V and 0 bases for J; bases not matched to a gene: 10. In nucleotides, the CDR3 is TGCGCCAGCAGCTTTCGCCCAGGGGGAGGGATGAACACTGAAGCTTTCTTT. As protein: CASSFRPGGGMNTEAFF.

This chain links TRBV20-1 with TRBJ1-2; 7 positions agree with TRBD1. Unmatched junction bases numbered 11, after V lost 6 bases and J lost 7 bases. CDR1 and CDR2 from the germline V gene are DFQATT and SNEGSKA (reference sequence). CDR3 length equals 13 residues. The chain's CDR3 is CSADDRDGGGYTF. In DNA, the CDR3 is TGCAGTGCCGACGACAGGGACGGCGGTGGCTACACCTTC.

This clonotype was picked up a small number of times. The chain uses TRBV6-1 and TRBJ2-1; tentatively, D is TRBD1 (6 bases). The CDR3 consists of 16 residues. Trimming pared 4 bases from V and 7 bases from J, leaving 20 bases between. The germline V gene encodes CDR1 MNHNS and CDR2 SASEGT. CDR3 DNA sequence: TGTGCCAGCAGTGGAGTGGGGGCCAGGGTCGGAAATGAGCAGTTCTTC. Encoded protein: CASSGVGARVGNEQFF.

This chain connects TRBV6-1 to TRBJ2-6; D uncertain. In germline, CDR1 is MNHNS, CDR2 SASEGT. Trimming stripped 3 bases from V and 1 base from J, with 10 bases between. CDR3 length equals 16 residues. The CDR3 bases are TGTGCCAGCAGTGAGGTAGGGCCATCTGGGGCCAACGTCCTGACTTTC. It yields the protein CASSEVGPSGANVLTF.

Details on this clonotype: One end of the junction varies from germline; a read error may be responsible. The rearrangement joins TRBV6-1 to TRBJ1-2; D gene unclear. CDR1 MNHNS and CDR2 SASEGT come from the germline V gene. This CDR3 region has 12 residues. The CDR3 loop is CASRTRADGYTF. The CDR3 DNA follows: TGTGCCAGCAGGACTCGGGCGGATGGCTACACATTC.

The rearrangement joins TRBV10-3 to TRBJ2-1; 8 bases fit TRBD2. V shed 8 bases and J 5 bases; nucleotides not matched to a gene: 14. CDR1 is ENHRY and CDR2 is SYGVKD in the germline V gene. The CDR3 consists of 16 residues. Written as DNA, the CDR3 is TGTGCCATCCCCGCCCGGGAGGGCACAGAGAACAATGAGCAGTTCTTC. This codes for CAIPAREGTENNEQFF.

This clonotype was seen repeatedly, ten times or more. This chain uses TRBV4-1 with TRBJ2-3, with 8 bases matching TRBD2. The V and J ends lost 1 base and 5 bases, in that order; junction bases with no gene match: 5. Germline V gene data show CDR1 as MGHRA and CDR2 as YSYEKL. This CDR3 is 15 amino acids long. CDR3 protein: CASSQVGLAQDTQYF. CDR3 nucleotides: TGCGCCAGCAGCCAAGTAGGACTAGCTCAAGATACGCAGTATTTT.

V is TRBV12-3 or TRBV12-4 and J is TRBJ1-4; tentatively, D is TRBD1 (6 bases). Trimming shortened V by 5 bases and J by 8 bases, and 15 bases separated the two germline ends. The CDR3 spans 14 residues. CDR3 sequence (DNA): TGTGCCAGCAGTCCATGGGACATTAGCGAAAAACTGTTTTTT. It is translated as CASSPWDISEKLFF.

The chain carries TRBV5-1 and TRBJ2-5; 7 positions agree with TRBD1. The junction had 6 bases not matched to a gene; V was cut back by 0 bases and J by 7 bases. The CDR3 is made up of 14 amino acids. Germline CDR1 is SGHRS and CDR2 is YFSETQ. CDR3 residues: CASSLAQGIGTQYF. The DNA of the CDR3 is TGCGCCAGCAGCTTGGCACAGGGGATAGGGACCCAGTACTTC.

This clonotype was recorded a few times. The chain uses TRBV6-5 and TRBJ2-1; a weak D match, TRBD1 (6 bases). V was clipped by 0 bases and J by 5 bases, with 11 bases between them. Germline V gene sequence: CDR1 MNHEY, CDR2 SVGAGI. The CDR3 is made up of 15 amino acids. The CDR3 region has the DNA TGTGCCAGCAGTTACTCCCAGGGGAACGACAATGAGCAGTTCTTC. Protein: CASSYSQGNDNEQFF.

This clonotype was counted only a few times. CDR3 in amino acids: CSVATAPGYGYTF. As DNA, the CDR3 is TGCAGCGTTGCTACGGCTCCCGGCTATGGCTACACCTTC. This chain connects TRBV29-1 to TRBJ1-2; no reliable D call. CDR3 size: 13 residues. The germline V gene has CDR1 SQVTM and CDR2 ANQGSEA. Trimming took off 4 bases at V and 4 bases at J, with 13 bases between the two ends.

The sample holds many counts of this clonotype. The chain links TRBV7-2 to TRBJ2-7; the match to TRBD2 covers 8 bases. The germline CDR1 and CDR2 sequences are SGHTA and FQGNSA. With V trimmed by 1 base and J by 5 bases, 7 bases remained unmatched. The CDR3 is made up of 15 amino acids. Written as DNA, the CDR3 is TGTGCCAGCAGCTTAGAACTAGCGGCCCGGGACGAGCAGTACTTC. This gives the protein CASSLELAARDEQYF.

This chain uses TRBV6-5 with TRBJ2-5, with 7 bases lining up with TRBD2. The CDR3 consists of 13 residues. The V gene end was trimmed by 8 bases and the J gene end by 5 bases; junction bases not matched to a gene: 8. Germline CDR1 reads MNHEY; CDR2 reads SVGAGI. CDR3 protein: CASRERGRETQYF. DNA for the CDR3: TGTGCCAGCCGGGAGCGGGGTCGGGAGACCCAGTACTTC.